This record covers a single T cell receptor (beta chain). Time point of the sample: blood 4 weeks post-SBRT, at nephrectomy. Noted treatment: 15 Gy SBRT to primary tumor, nephrectomy 4 weeks later. The V and J ends lost 3 bases and 0 bases respectively, with 12 bases between them. The CDR3 is 15 residues long. Germline V gives CDR1 LNHDA, CDR2 SQIVND (reference sequence). Here immunoSEQ multiplex PCR was the method, and the copy in TCRdb shows in-frame clones only, minus some. The sample has about 150,000 clones, around 88% seen once. This sample was taken from a study of radiation and T cells in renal cell carcinoma.

The chain uses TRBV19 and TRBJ2-7; TRBD2 might be the D (6 bases). This receptor was identified in a woman between 45 and 60 years old with renal cell carcinoma. The sequencing used blood, collected from a patient whose treatment included radiotherapy and nephrectomy. CDR3 sequence (DNA): TGTGCCAGTAGTATGGCGGCGGGGAGCTCCTACGAGCAGTACTTC. It encodes CASSMAAGSSYEQYF.